Shown below are 18 T cell receptor beta chains from a single sample sequenced in a study of T cells in Graves' hyperthyroidism and ophthalmopathy. What was amplified from RNA transcripts were TCR beta CDR3 regions. The HTBI primer set drove a first-round RT-PCR of the TCR CDR3. TCRdb passed the multiplex PCR reads through MiXCR, listing each CDR3 protein once. The table includes roughly 700,000 distinct CDR3 sequences, 35% detected once. Source material: blood. Receptors originate from a woman between 35 and 50 years old with Graves' hyperthyroidism.

This clonotype was counted only a few times. The genes are TRBV25-1 and TRBJ1-1; D is possibly TRBD1 (6 bases). The CDR3 spans 17 residues. Germline CDR1 reads MGHDK; CDR2 reads SYGVNS. V was cut by 8 bases and J by 0 bases, with 22 bases left in between. DNA of the CDR3: TGTGCCAGCTCACCAAGGGGGACAAGGGTCATGAACACTGAAGCTTTCTTT. As protein: CASSPRGTRVMNTEAFF.

This clonotype was seen at least ten times. This chain uses TRBV24-1 with TRBJ1-5; 8 bases match TRBD1. Trimming removed 3 bases from V and 13 bases from J; junction bases left unmatched: 4. The CDR3 totals 12 residues. The V gene's germline CDR1 is KGHDR and CDR2 SFDVKD. CDR3: CATSDPTGVQHF. The CDR3 DNA sequence: TGTGCCACCAGTGATCCGACAGGGGTTCAGCATTTT.

There are many counts of this clonotype. V is TRBV9 and J is TRBJ1-3, with D possibly TRBD1 on 6 matching bases. The CDR3 runs 12 residues. Trimming shortened V by 7 bases and J by 4 bases, and 9 bases separated the two germline ends. The germline V gene encodes CDR1 SGDLS and CDR2 YYNGEE. CDR3 protein: CASQGLGNTIYF. Here the CDR3 DNA reads TGTGCCAGCCAGGGGCTGGGAAACACCATATATTTT.

V and J are TRBV6-1 and TRBJ2-6; D ambiguous. CDR1 MNHNS and CDR2 SASEGT come from the germline V gene. CDR3 size: 17 residues. V shed 6 bases and J shed 1 base, with 16 bases lying between them. CDR3 protein: CASSQSGWRSGANVLTF. The CDR3 nucleotides read TGTGCCAGCAGCCAATCCGGGTGGCGGTCTGGGGCCAACGTCCTGACTTTC.

This clonotype was recorded many times. The chain employs TRBV2 and TRBJ1-6; 7 nucleotides line up with TRBD1. V lost 8 bases, J lost 6 bases, and 10 bases stayed unmatched. This CDR3 contains 15 residues. Looked up from germline, CDR1 is SNHLY and CDR2 is FYNNEI. Here the CDR3 DNA reads TGTGCCAGCCAATCGACCGGGACAGCTAATTCACCCCTCCACTTT. It codes for CASQSTGTANSPLHF.

This clonotype was counted at least ten times. The V gene is TRBV12-3 or TRBV12-4, the J gene TRBJ2-6; D assignment may be TRBD1 or TRBD2 (5 bases each). V was trimmed by 6 bases and J by 11 bases, leaving 14 bases between them. The CDR3 is made up of 13 amino acids. The CDR3: CASSPEGLHVLTF. The CDR3 DNA is TGTGCCAGCAGCCCAGAGGGGCTCCACGTCCTGACTTTC.

To note about this clonotype: The junction differs from germline at one of its ends, possibly a read error. The gene calls are TRBV19 and TRBJ2-3, with TRBD2 matching 14 bases. The CDR3 is made up of 17 amino acids. Germline V gene sequence: CDR1 LNHDA, CDR2 SQIVND (reference sequence). The CDR3 reads CASSMLGTSGSTGTQYF. The CDR3 region has the DNA TGTGCCAGTAGTATGCTCGGGACTAGCGGGAGCACAGGTACGCAGTATTTT.

This chain links TRBV11-2 with TRBJ2-7, with a tentative D call TRBD2 (5 bases). The CDR3 is 16 amino acids. The germline V and J ends were trimmed by 1 base and 3 bases, with 16 bases remaining between them. The V gene's germline CDR1 is SGHAT and CDR2 FQNNGV. The CDR3 DNA reads TGTGCCAGCAGCTTAGTACCGGGAAAGGCCCTCTACGAGCAGTACTTC. Translating gives CASSLVPGKALYEQYF.

This clonotype was picked up many times. The chain combines TRBV24-1 with TRBJ1-5, with TRBD1 as a possible D gene (6 bases). Looked up from germline, CDR1 is KGHDR and CDR2 is SFDVKD. Between the trimmed V and J ends, which lost 2 bases and 2 bases, there was a span of 15 bases. The CDR3 runs 17 residues. CDR3 nucleotides: TGTGCCACCAGTGATTCTCGGGGGCTATGGGGCAATCAGCCCCAGCATTTT. Its translation is CATSDSRGLWGNQPQHF.

This clonotype was counted many times. This rearrangement joins TRBV7-9 to TRBJ1-5, with TRBD1 identical over 7 bases. The trim removed 5 bases at V and 6 bases at J, leaving 7 bases unmatched. CDR1 is SEHNR, CDR2 FQNEAQ, per germline (reference sequence). The CDR3 contains 14 residues. The CDR3 reads CASSAEQGPQPQHF. The CDR3 bases are TGTGCCAGCAGCGCCGAACAGGGGCCTCAGCCCCAGCATTTT.

The sample holds many counts of this clonotype. The CDR3 here is CSADRVSSYEQYF. For the CDR3, the DNA is TGCAGTGCCGACAGGGTAAGCTCCTACGAGCAGTACTTC. J is TRBJ2-7 and V is TRBV20-1; 7 nucleotides match TRBD1. The ends lost 6 bases at V and 0 bases at J; junction bases unmatched: 5. CDR1 is DFQATT and CDR2 is SNEGSKA in the germline V gene (reference sequence). This CDR3 has 13 residues.

This clonotype occurred a few times. The CDR3 region is CASSGTGLGTEAFF. CDR3 coding DNA: TGTGCCAGCAGCGGGACAGGGCTTGGCACTGAAGCTTTCTTT. This chain links TRBV9 with TRBJ1-1; 8 positions agree with TRBD1. V shed 3 bases, J shed 4 bases, and the junction held 5 bases outside the gene matches. CDR1 and CDR2 (germline): SGDLS, YYNGEE. This CDR3 has 14 amino acids.

This clonotype has at least ten counts. The chain is built from TRBV27 and TRBJ1-1, with D perhaps TRBD1 (5 bases). Trimming pared 3 bases from V and 5 bases from J, leaving 10 bases between. Germline V gene data show CDR1 as MNHEY and CDR2 as SMNVEV (reference sequence). The CDR3 loop spans 13 amino acids. CDR3 bases: TGTGCCAGCAGTTTGGGGAGACAGACTGAAGCTTTCTTT. The encoded protein is CASSLGRQTEAFF.

CDR3 in amino acids: CASSHRGARELDGYTF. The CDR3 coding sequence is TGTGCCAGCAGCCACAGGGGCGCCAGGGAGCTGGATGGCTACACCTTC. The chain carries TRBV7-9 and TRBJ1-2, with TRBD1 identical over 7 bases. V shed 5 bases, J shed 6 bases, and the junction held 15 bases outside the gene matches. The germline gives CDR1 SEHNR, CDR2 FQNEAQ (reference sequence). This CDR3 has 16 amino acids.

This chain connects TRBV19 to TRBJ1-3, with 7 bases matching TRBD1. Germline CDR1 reads LNHDA; CDR2 reads SQIVND (reference sequence). The CDR3 runs 15 residues. The J segment lost 4 bases and the V segment lost 10 bases, leaving 13 bases of the junction unmatched. CDR3 nucleotide sequence: TGTGCCACGAGGGACAGACTGAGGAACGGAAACACCATATATTTT. Translating it yields CATRDRLRNGNTIYF.

The chain uses TRBV7-2 and TRBJ2-7; D gene unclear. Trimming removed 6 bases at V and 4 bases at J, with 19 bases between. The CDR3 extends over 15 amino acids. Germline lookup yields CDR1 SGHTA and CDR2 FQGNSA. The CDR3: CASSTPLMIEYEQYF. The DNA of the CDR3 is TGTGCCAGCAGTACGCCCCTAATGATTGAGTACGAGCAGTACTTC.

This sequence joins TRBV2 and TRBJ2-5; D call uncertain. The CDR3 loop spans 15 amino acids. V lost 5 bases, J lost 1 base, and 14 bases lay in between. Per the germline V gene, CDR1 is SNHLY and CDR2 is FYNNEI. CDR3 sequence: CASSYSLGSQETQYF. The DNA for the CDR3 is TGTGCCAGCAGTTACTCTCTGGGGTCCCAAGAGACCCAGTACTTC.

This clonotype was recorded at least ten times. The chain combines TRBV20-1 with TRBJ1-2; D is undetermined. The V end was cut by 5 bases, the J end by 4 bases, with 11 bases between. CDR3 length equals 12 residues. CDR1 is DFQATT, CDR2 SNEGSKA, per germline (reference sequence). The CDR3 bases are TGCAGTGCTGTAAGCGAAGGCTATGGCTACACCTTC. It codes for CSAVSEGYGYTF.